The rows below give T cell receptor beta chains drawn from one sample of a study of CXCR3-negative and CXCR3-positive naive CD8 T cells. For each CDR3 protein, TCRdb gives one entry from its re-call of the 5' RACE reads, without DNA. Its listing shows approximately 130,000 distinct CDR3 sequences. Sequenced sample: naive CXCR3+ CD8+ T cells from blood. The receptors originated from a human donor in good health. Some clones in this sample may be carry-over from other donors' samples. Both conserved end residues are part of each CDR3. Each record gives: J gene, V gene, CDR3 protein.

J: TRBJ2-7
V: TRBV29-1
CDR3: CSVAGTGGYEQYF

J: TRBJ2-1
V: TRBV15
CDR3: CATSLDTNEQFF

J: TRBJ2-3
V: TRBV19
CDR3: CASSQTGYPTDTQYF

J: TRBJ1-5
V: TRBV7-6
CDR3: CASGTYEGQPQHF

J: TRBJ2-7
V: TRBV5-6
CDR3: CASGTGVTNEQYF

J: TRBJ2-1
V: TRBV5-6
CDR3: CASSLLTSLSYNEQFF

J: TRBJ2-1
V: TRBV5-1
CDR3: CASSLENHPSYNEQFF

J: TRBJ1-5
V: TRBV28
CDR3: CASSLNRGGGNQPQHF

J: TRBJ2-5
V: TRBV10-3
CDR3: CAISEFTGGETQYF

J: TRBJ2-2
V: TRBV29-1
CDR3: CSVEGSYTGELFF

J: TRBJ2-5
V: TRBV25-1
CDR3: CASSNVGDLETQYF

J: TRBJ1-6
V: TRBV20-1
CDR3: CSARDPNSGYSPLHF

J: TRBJ2-1
V: TRBV3-1
CDR3: CASSQDFQASGSMYNEQFF

J: TRBJ2-3
V: TRBV7-9
CDR3: CASSPASGSTDTQYF

J: TRBJ1-6
V: TRBV15
CDR3: CAISESRNSPLHF

J: TRBJ1-2
V: TRBV9
CDR3: CASRLGGNGYTF

J: TRBJ2-5
V: TRBV6-5
CDR3: CASSYSGERQETQYF

J: TRBJ2-7
V: TRBV7-9
CDR3: CASSLGSLAYEQYF

J: TRBJ1-4
V: TRBV5-1
CDR3: CASSVQGPPINEKLFF

J: TRBJ2-1
V: TRBV3-1
CDR3: CASSPQQGGRSYNEQFF

J: TRBJ2-1
V: TRBV27
CDR3: CASRLPGQGAGEQFF

J: TRBJ2-7
V: TRBV28
CDR3: CASKGRGAGREQYF

J: TRBJ2-3
V: TRBV29-1
CDR3: CSVELPGITDTQYF

J: TRBJ2-2
V: TRBV12-3/TRBV12-4
CDR3: CASSLETGVRTGELFF

J: TRBJ2-7
V: TRBV7-7
CDR3: CASSPRTAAPNEQYF

J: TRBJ1-2
V: TRBV28
CDR3: CASSPGAGEYYGYTF

J: TRBJ1-1
V: TRBV4-1
CDR3: CASSSPGMNTEAFF

J: TRBJ1-6
V: TRBV2
CDR3: CASRVDSLYNSPLHF

J: TRBJ1-2
V: TRBV9
CDR3: CASSVAGTGYGYTF

J: TRBJ2-2
V: TRBV23-1
CDR3: CASSQSIDANTGELFF

J: TRBJ2-3
V: TRBV5-1
CDR3: CASSLGQGAEDTQYF

J: TRBJ2-2
V: TRBV4-1
CDR3: CASSQDDQSNTGELFF